This TCR beta chain was sequenced for a study of blood T cell repertoires in COVID-19. Clones were read by immunoSEQ multiplex PCR, and TCRdb kept only the in-frame ones, dropping some. The sample has about 170,000 clones, 84% seen once. Germline CDR1 is SEHNR and CDR2 is FQNEAQ (reference sequence). V was pared by 1 base and J by 6 bases, with 0 bases of the junction left unmatched. The CDR3 has 13 amino acids. Sequencing was performed on PBMCs or T cells enriched from blood (not recorded which). The chain couples TRBV7-9 to TRBJ1-2, with 9 bases lining up with TRBD1. The clonotype originates from a man aged 50 to 59 who had recovered from COVID-19. The CDR3 sequence: CASSLGTGDGYTF. The DNA for the CDR3 is TGTGCCAGCAGCTTAGGGACAGGGGATGGCTACACCTTC.